What follows is one T cell receptor beta chain and its context. This specimen comes from a study of blood T cell repertoires in COVID-19. Method: immunoSEQ multiplex PCR; TCRdb's copy keeps in-frame clones and lacks some. This sample has some 120,000 clones, with roughly 80% found just once. The CDR3 has 15 residues. V lost 0 bases, J lost 2 bases, and 2 bases stayed unmatched. From germline, CDR1 is LNHNV and CDR2 YYDKDF (reference sequence). This rearrangement joins TRBV15 to TRBJ2-7; 9 positions match TRBD2. This clonotype was sampled from a man between 65 and 85 years old with acute or convalescent COVID-19. The material sequenced was peripheral blood. CDR3 sequence (DNA): TGTGCCACCAGCAGAGAGACTAGCGGTACCTACGAGCAGTACTTC. Protein product: CATSRETSGTYEQYF. The whole variable domain, filled in from reference TRBV15 and TRBJ2-7, reads DAMVIQNPRYQVTQFGKPVTLSCSQTLNHNVMYWYQQKSSQAPKLLFHYYDKDFNNEADTPDNFQSRRPNTSFCFLDIRSPGLGDTAMYLCATSRETSGTYEQYFGPGTRLTVT.